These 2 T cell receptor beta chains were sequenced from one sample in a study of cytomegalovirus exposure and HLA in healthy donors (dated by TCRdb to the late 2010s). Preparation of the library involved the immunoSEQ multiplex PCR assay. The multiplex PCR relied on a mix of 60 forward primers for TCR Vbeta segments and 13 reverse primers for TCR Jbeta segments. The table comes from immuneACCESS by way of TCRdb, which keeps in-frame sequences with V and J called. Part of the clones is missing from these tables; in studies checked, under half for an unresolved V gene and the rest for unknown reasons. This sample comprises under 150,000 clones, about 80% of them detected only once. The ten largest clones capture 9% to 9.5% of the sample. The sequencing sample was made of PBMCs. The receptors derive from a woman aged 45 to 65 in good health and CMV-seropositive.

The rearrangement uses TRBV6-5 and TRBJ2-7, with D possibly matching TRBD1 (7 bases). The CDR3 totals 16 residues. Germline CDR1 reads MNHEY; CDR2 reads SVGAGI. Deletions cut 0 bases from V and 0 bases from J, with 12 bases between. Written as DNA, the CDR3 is TGTGCCAGCAGTTACTCTGCGGGACAGATCTCCTACGAGCAGTACTTC. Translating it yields CASSYSAGQISYEQYF.

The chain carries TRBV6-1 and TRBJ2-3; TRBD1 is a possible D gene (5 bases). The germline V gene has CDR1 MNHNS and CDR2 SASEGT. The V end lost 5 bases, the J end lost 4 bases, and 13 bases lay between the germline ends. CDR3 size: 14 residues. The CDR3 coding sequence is TGTGCCAGCAGTCGGCCGATAGGGGCAGATACGCAGTATTTT. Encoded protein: CASSRPIGADTQYF.